This T cell receptor (beta chain) is from a study of blood T cell repertoires in COVID-19. Study-wide context: Both acute and convalescent COVID-19 samples were obtained from the United States, Italy and Spain. PBMCs, B-cell-depleted T cells, or T cells provided the cDNA or gDNA that made up the material.

Authors' analysis steps: Reference gene primer amplification gave estimated nucleated cell counts. Some clones are missing from TCRdb's copy, which holds only in-frame ones; the method was immunoSEQ multiplex PCR. V and J calls and clone size are as listed in that table; D and trimming were resolved from the DNA. This table holds about 180,000 clones, over 75% found once. Only one count was recorded for this clone. The germline gene is not matched at one end of the junction; a read error may be the cause. The CDR3 length is 13 residues. The germline V gene has CDR1 LGHNT and CDR2 FRNRAP. This receptor was identified in a human donor with active or convalescent COVID-19. The donor label of this sample is uncertain. Source material: peripheral blood. V and J are TRBV12-5 and TRBJ2-5, with 13 nucleotides matching TRBD2. The CDR3 DNA sequence: TGTGCTAGTGGTTTGGACTGGACTAGCGGGAGTGACTTC. Translating gives CASGLDWTSGSDF.